This entry describes one T cell receptor (beta chain). The CDR3 spans 19 residues. Germline V gives CDR1 SGHTA, CDR2 FQGTGA. The V gene lost 3 bases and the J gene lost 2 bases, with 20 bases spanning the gap. The data originate from a study of blood T cell repertoires in COVID-19. Study overall: Samples representing acute and convalescent COVID-19 were sourced from the United States, Italy and Spain. T cells, B-cell-depleted T cells, or PBMCs supplied cDNA or gDNA.

Produced via immunoSEQ multiplex PCR; TCRdb's table is partial and in-frame only. The sample contains 200,000 to 250,000 clones, roughly 86% of which appear only once. The clonotype originates from a man aged 55 to 70 with acute or convalescent COVID-19. This chain connects TRBV7-3 to TRBJ2-6, with D perhaps matching TRBD2 (5 bases). Sample: peripheral blood. This CDR3 is CASSFRSRALRAGANVLTF. The CDR3 nucleotides are TGTGCCAGCAGCTTTCGGTCGCGGGCACTCCGGGCTGGGGCCAACGTCCTGACTTTC.